This T cell receptor beta chain was found in a study of cytomegalovirus exposure and HLA in healthy donors. PCR used 60 Vbeta primers and 13 Jbeta primers. Sequencing used immunoSEQ multiplex PCR; TCRdb keeps in-frame clones, though not all of them. The table lists some 120,000 clones, 79% of them singletons, with approximately 2% in the top ten. Trimming removed 5 bases from V and 5 bases from J; junction bases left unmatched: 10. The CDR3 spans 15 residues. The germline gives CDR1 SGHTA, CDR2 FQGTGA. This chain connects TRBV7-3 to TRBJ2-5; 8 positions agree with TRBD1. The specimen was PBMCs. The receptor was derived from a man aged 18-30 years in good health and CMV-seronegative. The CDR3 DNA is TGTGCCAGCAGCCCCGTTGGCCGACAGGGGGAGACCCAGTACTTC. This codes for CASSPVGRQGETQYF.